This T cell receptor beta chain was profiled in a study of blood T cell repertoires in COVID-19 (TCRdb year 2020). Study-level background: Collaborator samples came from the United States, Italy and Spain and covered acute and convalescent phases of COVID-19. The repertoires were made available in a free public database intended to serve as a resource for research on the immune response to SARS-CoV-2. A de-identified subject ID, COVID-19 status, age in years and sex were almost always included in the sample metadata. Samples were obtained from the ongoing ImmuneRACE study (first 160 participants) and from 1,254 subjects provided by 6 global collaborators. Subjects who had been exposed to COVID-19, were actively infected with it, or had recovered from it provided the deeply sampled blood TCRbeta repertoires that made up the dataset. The material from the prospective study consisted of cDNA or gDNA derived from T cells, B-cell-depleted T cells, or PBMCs. Where available, HLA class I and class II types were taken from metadata supplied by the sample provider and were not determined by assay-based typing.

Note on this clone: Its cognate antigen has yet to be identified. No per-base quality is available; no much larger clone lies one base away.

CDR1 and CDR2 (ENHRY, SYGVKD) derive from the germline V gene. After removal of 10 bases from V and 16 bases from J, the junction retains 15 bases not matched to a gene. Inclusive of the bounding cysteine and phenylalanine, the CDR3 is 12 residues long. The CDR3 DNA has 36 bases and is translated from base 1. Participants in the prospective study were enrolled through a virtual design, were aged 18 to 89 years, and lived in 24 United States geographic areas. To assign participants to cohorts, the prospective study relied on clinical history that participants themselves reported in a screening survey and a study questionnaire. Mobile phlebotomists in the prospective study collected whole blood, serum and a nasopharyngeal or oropharyngeal swab from every participant. Over an approximately 2-month period, participants in the prospective study had the option of providing additional blood draws and questionnaires. Before DNA extraction, prospective study blood samples were shipped either frozen or at room temperature.

TCRbeta CDR3 regions were amplified from genomic DNA by means of the immunoSEQ Assay, a bias-controlled multiplex PCR. The paper's data handling went like this. Within the assay, amplification of reference gene primers was used to estimate how many nucleated cells each sample contained. To quantify the absolute abundance of each unique TCRbeta CDR3 rearrangement, sequence reads were collapsed and filtered. For each sample, productive Simpson clonality was calculated by taking the square root of Simpson's diversity index across productive rearrangements. Not all clones reach the TCRdb copy of this immuneACCESS table, which keeps in-frame sequences only. Checked studies attribute under half of the gap to unresolved V genes and leave the rest unexplained. D and trimming come from the DNA, and the V and J calls and clone size come from that table. This sample lists some 220,000 clones; 86% were detected once. The ten largest clonotypes hold less than 4.5% of the sample.

Here is what the overall study found, with its caveats: The amount of clinical and demographic metadata varied by source and participant and was provided uncurated.

Material: PBMCs or T cells enriched from blood (not recorded which). The receptor comes from a woman in her 40s with acute COVID-19. Here the chain combines TRBV10-3 and TRBJ1-3; 8 middle bases align to TRBD1. The nucleotides read TGTGCCACCAAAGACCGGGACAGGAACATTTATTTT. Translated, this gives CATKDRDRNIYF.